The clone carrying this TCR beta chain appeared a few times. CDR3 length: 14 residues. Per germline, CDR1 SEHNR and CDR2 FQNEAQ (reference sequence). The V and J ends lost 1 base and 1 base respectively, with 4 bases between them. This sample is drawn from a study of T cells in localized non-small cell lung cancer. The table came from immunoSEQ multiplex PCR; TCRdb's copy has only in-frame clones and leaves some out. Among 25,000 to 30,000 clones, roughly four fifths were seen once, and the ten largest hold approximately 5.4%. Sequences were derived from peripheral blood mononuclear cells, sampled before any cancer treatment. The rearrangement links TRBV7-9 to TRBJ2-2; D unresolved. The source of this sequence is a man aged 35-69 years with stage III lung adenocarcinoma. The CDR3 protein is CASSLVGNTGELFF. Written as DNA, the CDR3 is TGTGCCAGCAGCTTAGTCGGGAACACCGGGGAGCTGTTTTTT.